One and the same sample provided the 10 T cell receptor beta chains below, sequenced in a study of T cell responses to AZD1222 COVID-19 vaccine. Profiled with immunoSEQ multiplex PCR; TCRdb holds only in-frame clones, not every one. The table records around 79,000 clones, 70% to 90% of them present only once. The sequencing here drew on peripheral blood, taken on day 0 of AZD1222 vaccination. The receptors stem from an adult in good health.

This chain connects TRBV18 to TRBJ2-2, with 7 bases aligning to TRBD2. The CDR3 is 16 residues long. Germline V lookup: CDR1 KGHSH, CDR2 LQKENI. V shed 3 bases, J shed 3 bases, and the junction held 7 bases outside the gene matches. CDR3 in amino acids: CASSPRGGIDTGELFF. Here the CDR3 DNA reads TGTGCCAGCTCACCGAGGGGAGGGATTGACACCGGGGAGCTGTTTTTT.

The gene calls are TRBV7-2 and TRBJ1-6; D is unresolved. In germline, CDR1 is SGHTA, CDR2 FQGNSA. V was shortened by 0 bases and J by 0 bases, with 12 bases between the two germline ends. The CDR3 sequence is 18 residues long. The CDR3 region is CASSLAPGTSSYNSPLHF. CDR3 sequence (DNA): TGTGCCAGCAGCTTAGCCCCCGGCACGAGCTCCTATAATTCACCCCTCCACTTT.

J is TRBJ1-5 and V is TRBV18; unclear D gene. V gave up 1 base and J gave up 9 bases, with 16 bases separating them. CDR3 size: 15 residues. Germline V gene sequence: CDR1 KGHSH, CDR2 LQKENI. CDR3 nucleotide sequence: TGTGCCAGCTCACCACAGGCACAGCCCCAACGGCCCCAGCATTTT. Translating gives CASSPQAQPQRPQHF.

This chain links TRBV12-5 with TRBJ2-1; 9 bases fit TRBD2. After removal of 2 bases from V and 3 bases from J, the junction contained 8 bases not matched to a gene. The CDR3 is 17 amino acids. Germline assignment: CDR1 LGHNT and CDR2 FRNRAP. The chain's CDR3 is CASGLLLSGSIYNEQFF. CDR3 DNA: TGTGCTAGTGGTTTGCTACTTAGCGGGAGTATCTACAATGAGCAGTTCTTC. Based on the CDR3 plus reference TRBV12-5 and TRBJ2-1, the full variable domain is DARVTQTPRHKVTEMGQEVTMRCQPILGHNTVFWYRQTMMQGLELLAYFRNRAPLDDSGMPKDRFSAEMPDATLATLKIQPSEPRDSAVYFCASGLLLSGSIYNEQFFGPGTRLTVL.

The chain carries TRBV13 and TRBJ1-2, with TRBD1 as a possible D gene (5 bases). V was clipped by 4 bases and J by 5 bases, with 20 bases between them. The CDR3 is made up of 16 amino acids. Germline V gene data show CDR1 as PRHDT and CDR2 as FYEKMQ (reference sequence). The CDR3 reads CASSYGSADSMYGYTF. The CDR3 region has the DNA TGTGCCAGCAGCTACGGTTCGGCAGACAGTATGTATGGCTACACCTTC.

The chain carries TRBV29-1 and TRBJ2-3; D is ambiguous. The CDR3 runs 14 residues. Trimming pared 6 bases from V and 3 bases from J, leaving 16 bases between. CDR1 SQVTM and CDR2 ANQGSEA come from the germline V gene. The CDR3 DNA follows: TGCAGCGTAAGGACCAACGTGGTGACAGATACGCAGTATTTT. It yields the protein CSVRTNVVTDTQYF.

The CDR3 protein is CASSFSNEKLFF. Written as DNA, the CDR3 is TGTGCCAGCAGCTTTAGTAATGAAAAACTGTTTTTT. This chain uses TRBV7-9 with TRBJ1-4, with unresolved D. Trimming shortened V by 3 bases and J by 4 bases, and 3 bases separated the two germline ends. Germline CDR1 reads SEHNR; CDR2 reads FQNEAQ (reference sequence). This CDR3 has 12 amino acids.

V and J are TRBV2 and TRBJ2-1; TRBD2 aligns across 7 bases. This CDR3 has 15 residues. The germline V gene encodes CDR1 SNHLY and CDR2 FYNNEI. With V trimmed by 8 bases and J by 5 bases, 12 bases remained unmatched. CDR3 DNA: TGTGCCAGCTCCTTCGGGGCGGGAGTTGACAATGAGCAGTTCTTC. This encodes CASSFGAGVDNEQFF.

V usage is TRBV11-2 and J usage is TRBJ2-2; D is unclear. The CDR3 extends over 12 amino acids. Trimming took 1 base from V and 6 from J, leaving 3 bases between them. Germline-derived CDR1 and CDR2 are SGHAT and FQNNGV. The CDR3 DNA is TGTGCCAGCAGCTTAGGTCCCGGGGAGCTGTTTTTT. Residues: CASSLGPGELFF.

The V and J genes are TRBV5-1 and TRBJ2-1; D not certain. Germline V gene sequence: CDR1 SGHRS, CDR2 YFSETQ. This CDR3 contains 14 residues. Trimming took 6 bases from V and 16 from J, leaving 26 bases between them. The CDR3 DNA reads as TGCGCCAGCACCTTCAATGGACCGGATCAAGGTGAATTCTTC. It yields the protein CASTFNGPDQGEFF.